This section outlines one T cell receptor beta chain sequence together with its context. Its antigen is unknown. The data derive from a study of spatial heterogeneity in lung cancer. Study in general: When follow-up PBMC samples existed, they were sequenced (at a median of roughly two years after resection). The mean occurrence of each unique TCR and UMI combination in raw reads exceeded ten. Study-level points and caveats: Compared with follow-up, resection was when ubiquitous expanded tumor TCRs appeared in blood more.

Time point specified: blood at routine non-recurrence follow-up after resection. Tumor, nontumor lung or frozen PBMC supplied whole RNA, sequenced without sorting. TCRdb reprocessed the 5' RACE reads with MiXCR, giving one entry per CDR3 protein. The sample lists 40,000 or so distinct CDR3 sequences; over 9.5% were seen once. Trimming took off 1 base at V and 0 bases at J, with 10 bases between the two ends. The CDR3 has 17 amino acids. Germline V gene lookup returns CDR1 LGHNA and CDR2 YSLEER. This specimen consisted of PBMCs, obtained at follow-up. The source is a female donor with early-stage non-small cell lung cancer. The chain recombines TRBV4-3 with TRBJ2-6; unclear D gene. CDR3 bases: TGCGCCAGCAGCCAAGGCCCGACGGGCTCTGGGGCCAACGTCCTGACTTTC. This codes for CASSQGPTGSGANVLTF.